This T cell receptor (beta chain) was profiled in a study of OX40 agonist ivuxolimab in advanced cancers. Repertoires were generated with immunoSEQ multiplex PCR, while TCRdb's copy carries only in-frame clones and drops some. The table records about 45,000 clones, more than 70% of them present only once. In this sample, this clone turned up once. Its antigen is undetermined. Other DNA sequences in this sample translate to the same CDR3. Study results and limitations: On average, CD8+ T cells had more expanded clones than CD4+.

The CDR3 sequence is 15 residues long. V gave up 0 bases and J gave up 0 bases, with 8 bases separating them. Germline V CDR1 and CDR2: SGHRS, YFSETQ. Sequences were derived from CD4+ or CD8+ T cells sorted from blood, sampled in a trial of the OX40 agonist ivuxolimab. The chain has TRBV5-1 and TRBJ2-3; no reliable D call. This TCR was sampled from an adult with an advanced solid tumor such as melanoma, head and neck, liver or kidney cancer. The CDR3 here is CASSLDGASTDTQYF. The CDR3 DNA reads as TGCGCCAGCAGCTTGGACGGAGCTAGCACAGATACGCAGTATTTT.